The entry below describes one T cell receptor beta chain. The antigen remains unidentified. The PCR used 60 Vbeta and 13 Jbeta primers. The table came from immunoSEQ multiplex PCR; TCRdb's copy has only in-frame clones and leaves some out. Of under 150,000 clones listed, 65% to 80% were seen once; the top ten hold roughly 1.2%. The entry originates in a study of cytomegalovirus exposure and HLA in healthy donors. Whole-study findings and limits: It was reportedly the case that the classifier diagnosed cytomegalovirus status with high specificity and sensitivity.

This CDR3 is 15 amino acids long. The germline V gene encodes CDR1 LNHNV and CDR2 YYDKDF (reference sequence). Trimming cost V 5 bases and J 6 bases; bases outside gene matches: 6. The material sequenced was PBMCs. The chain combines TRBV15 with TRBJ2-2; 10 bases are a match to TRBD1. The sequence was obtained from a male donor in good health and CMV-seropositive. CDR3 loop: CATSSQTGGPGELFF. The CDR3 nucleotides read TGTGCCACCAGCTCTCAGACAGGGGGCCCCGGGGAGCTGTTTTTT.